The sequence of this T cell receptor beta chain was determined in a study of OX40 agonist ivuxolimab in advanced cancers. For the study at large: Subjects had a mean age of roughly 60 years, with a range of 23 to 79; less than 90% were male.

Note on this clone: Antigen specificity is unknown.

Points from the study as a whole: Among expanded peripheral T cells, antigen specificity went undetermined.

Libraries were prepared by immunoSEQ multiplex PCR; TCRdb keeps only in-frame clonotypes and omits some of them. The sample records 75,000 to 90,000 clones, around nine tenths being singletons. Germline CDR1 is SEHNR and CDR2 is FQNEAQ (reference sequence). This CDR3 is 15 amino acids long. V dropped 0 bases and J dropped 3 bases, with 11 bases sitting between them. The starting material was CD4+ or CD8+ T cells sorted from blood, obtained in a trial of the OX40 agonist ivuxolimab. The sequence was collected from an adult with an advanced solid tumor such as melanoma, head and neck, liver or kidney cancer. This chain joins TRBV7-9 and TRBJ1-1; a possible D gene is TRBD1 (5 bases). The CDR3 here is CASSLAAQVDTEAFF. The DNA of the CDR3 is TGTGCCAGCAGCTTAGCGGCACAGGTAGACACTGAAGCTTTCTTT.